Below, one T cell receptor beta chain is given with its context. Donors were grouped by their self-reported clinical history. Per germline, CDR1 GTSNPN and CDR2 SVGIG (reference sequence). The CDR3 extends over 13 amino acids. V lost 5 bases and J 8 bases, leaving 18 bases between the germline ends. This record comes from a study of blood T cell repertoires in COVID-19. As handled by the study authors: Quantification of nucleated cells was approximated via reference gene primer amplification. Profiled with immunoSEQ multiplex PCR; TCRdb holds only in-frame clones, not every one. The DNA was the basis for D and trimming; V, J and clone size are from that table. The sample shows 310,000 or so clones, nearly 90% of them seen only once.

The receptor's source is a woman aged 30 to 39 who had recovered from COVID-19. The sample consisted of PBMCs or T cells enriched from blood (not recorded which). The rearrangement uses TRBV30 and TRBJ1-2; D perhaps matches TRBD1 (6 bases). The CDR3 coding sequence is TGTGCCTGGGAGCCATCAGGGGTAAGGGGCTACACCTTC. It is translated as CAWEPSGVRGYTF. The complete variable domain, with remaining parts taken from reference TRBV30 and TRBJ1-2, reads SQTIHQWPATLVQPVGSPLSLECTVEGTSNPNLYWYRQAAGRGLQLLFYSVGIGQISSEVPQNLSASRPQDRQFILSSKKLLLSDSGFYLCAWEPSGVRGYTFGSGTRLTVV.